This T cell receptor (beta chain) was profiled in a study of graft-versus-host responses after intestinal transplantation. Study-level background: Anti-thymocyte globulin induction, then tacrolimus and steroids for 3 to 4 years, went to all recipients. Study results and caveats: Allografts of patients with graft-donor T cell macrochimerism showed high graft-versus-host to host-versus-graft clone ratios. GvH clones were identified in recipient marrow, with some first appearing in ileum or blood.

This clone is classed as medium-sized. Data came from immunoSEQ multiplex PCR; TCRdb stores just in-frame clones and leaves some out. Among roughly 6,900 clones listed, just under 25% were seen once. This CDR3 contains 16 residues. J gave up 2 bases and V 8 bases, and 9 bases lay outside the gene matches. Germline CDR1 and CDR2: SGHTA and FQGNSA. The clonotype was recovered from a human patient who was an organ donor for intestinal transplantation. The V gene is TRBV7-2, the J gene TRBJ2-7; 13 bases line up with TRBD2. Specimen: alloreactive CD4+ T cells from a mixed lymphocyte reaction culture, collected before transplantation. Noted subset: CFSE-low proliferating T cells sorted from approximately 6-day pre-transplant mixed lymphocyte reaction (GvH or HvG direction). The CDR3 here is CASGVAGLAGTYEQYF. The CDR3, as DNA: TGTGCCAGCGGCGTCGCGGGACTAGCGGGAACCTACGAGCAGTACTTC.